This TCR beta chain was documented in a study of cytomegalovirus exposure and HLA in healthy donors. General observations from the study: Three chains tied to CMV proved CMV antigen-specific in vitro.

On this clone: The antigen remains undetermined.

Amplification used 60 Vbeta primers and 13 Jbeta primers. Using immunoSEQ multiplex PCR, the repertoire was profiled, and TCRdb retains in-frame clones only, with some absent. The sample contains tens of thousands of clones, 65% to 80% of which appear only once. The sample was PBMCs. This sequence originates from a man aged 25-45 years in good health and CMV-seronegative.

The CDR3 here is CASSGNGGMNTEAFF. The CDR3 DNA reads TGTGCCAGCAGCGGGAACGGGGGGATGAACACTGAAGCTTTCTTT. The V and J genes are TRBV5-6 and TRBJ1-1; the D gene is possibly TRBD1 (5 bases). CDR1 and CDR2 from the germline V gene are SGHDT and YYEEEE. The V end lost 4 bases, the J end lost 0 bases, and 13 bases lay between the germline ends. The CDR3 covers 15 residues. Looking up the rest from reference TRBV5-6 and TRBJ1-1 gives the full variable domain: DAGVTQSPTHLIKTRGQQVTLRCSPKSGHDTVSWYQQALGQGPQFIFQYYEEEERQRGNFPDRFSGHQFPNYSSELNVNALLLGDSALYLCASSGNGGMNTEAFFGQGTRLTVV.